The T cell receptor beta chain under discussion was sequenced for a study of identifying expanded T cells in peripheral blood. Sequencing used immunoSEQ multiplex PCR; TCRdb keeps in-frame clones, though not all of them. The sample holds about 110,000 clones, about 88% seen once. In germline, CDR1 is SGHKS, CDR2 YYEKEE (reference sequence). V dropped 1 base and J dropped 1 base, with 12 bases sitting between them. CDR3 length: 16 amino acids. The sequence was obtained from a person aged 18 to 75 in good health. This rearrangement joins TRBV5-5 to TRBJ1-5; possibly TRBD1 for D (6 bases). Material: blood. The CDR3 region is CASSLFVGGSNQPQHF. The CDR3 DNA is TGTGCCAGCAGCTTGTTCGTTGGGGGCAGCAATCAGCCCCAGCATTTT.